This entry lists 15 T cell receptor beta chains sequenced from one sample in a study of blood T cell repertoires in COVID-19. The table came from immunoSEQ multiplex PCR; TCRdb's copy has only in-frame clones and leaves some out. Among 200,000 to 300,000 clones listed, 65% to 90% were seen once. Sequencing used peripheral blood. The receptors derive from a man younger than 40 with active or convalescent COVID-19.

Turning to this clone: The sample carries other DNA sequences with the same CDR3. V is TRBV5-4 and J is TRBJ1-1; 8 positions match TRBD1. Trimming cost V 2 bases and J 4 bases; bases outside gene matches: 1. CDR1 SGHNT and CDR2 YYREEE come from the germline V gene (reference sequence). This CDR3 has 13 residues. CDR3 sequence (DNA): TGTGCCAGCAGCTTAACAGGGGGCACTGAAGCTTTCTTT. Its protein product is CASSLTGGTEAFF.

The J gene is TRBJ2-7, the V gene TRBV7-2; 11 nucleotides match TRBD2. V shed 5 bases and J 3 bases; nucleotides not matched to a gene: 3. Germline CDR1 and CDR2: SGHTA and FQGNSA. This CDR3 spans 14 amino acids. CDR3 sequence reads: CASSRTSGYYEQYF. CDR3 bases: TGTGCCAGCAGCCGGACTAGCGGGTACTACGAGCAGTACTTC.

This chain uses TRBV29-1 with TRBJ2-7; D may be TRBD1 (6 bases). Germline-derived CDR1 and CDR2 are SQVTM and ANQGSEA. This CDR3 has 11 amino acids. Deletions cut 6 bases from V and 8 bases from J, with 14 bases between. As DNA, the CDR3 is TGCAGCGTCCAAGGGGACAAAAAGCAGTACTTC. Protein: CSVQGDKKQYF.

The J gene is TRBJ2-2, the V gene TRBV10-1; 14 bases are a match to TRBD2. Per the germline V gene, CDR1 is WNHNN and CDR2 is SYGVQD (reference sequence). Germline trimming cut 8 bases from V and 6 bases from J; bases unmatched to any gene: 23. The CDR3 has 21 amino acids. Here the CDR3 reads CASPTQRLAGGPVVSSGELFF. The CDR3 nucleotides are TGCGCCAGCCCCACACAAAGACTAGCGGGGGGGCCTGTGGTGTCCTCCGGGGAGCTGTTTTTT.

The rearrangement joins TRBV27 to TRBJ2-4; no definite D call. CDR3 length: 19 amino acids. Germline V gene data show CDR1 as MNHEY and CDR2 as SMNVEV (reference sequence). Trimming took off 4 bases at V and 1 base at J, with 23 bases between the two ends. CDR3 DNA: TGTGCCAGCAGTTCAAACTCCGTCCCGTTGAAGATGGCCAAAAACATTCAGTACTTC. Translation gives CASSSNSVPLKMAKNIQYF.

In this sample, this clone turned up once. The chain carries TRBV6-5 and TRBJ1-5, with a possible D match to TRBD1 (6 bases). With 2 bases removed from V and 5 bases from J, the gap between germline ends came to 13 bases. The CDR3 totals 15 residues. Germline V CDR1 and CDR2: MNHEY, SVGAGI. CDR3 nucleotide sequence: TGTGCCAGCAGTTACAGGGGGAAGGACGATCAGCCCCAGCATTTT. Its protein is CASSYRGKDDQPQHF.

The V and J genes are TRBV11-3 and TRBJ1-1; D ambiguous. Trimming took 5 bases from V and 11 from J, leaving 15 bases between them. CDR3 length: 12 amino acids. CDR1 is SGHNT and CDR2 is YENEEA in the germline V gene. The CDR3 reads CASSTGPEEAFF. The CDR3 DNA reads as TGTGCCAGCAGCACCGGTCCTGAAGAGGCTTTCTTT.

The V gene is TRBV19, the J gene TRBJ1-5, with a tentative D call TRBD1 (5 bases). Trimming cost V 5 bases and J 0 bases, with 14 bases left between them. The CDR3 extends over 16 amino acids. The germline V gene encodes CDR1 LNHDA and CDR2 SQIVND (reference sequence). The CDR3 region is CASSGRRGNSNQPQHF. CDR3 DNA sequence: TGTGCCAGTAGTGGCCGGAGGGGTAATAGCAATCAGCCCCAGCATTTT.

This sequence joins TRBV27 and TRBJ2-1, with TRBD1 as a possible D gene (5 bases). Deletions cut 2 bases from V and 6 bases from J, with 8 bases between. Germline CDR1 reads MNHEY; CDR2 reads SMNVEV (reference sequence). The CDR3 is made up of 13 amino acids. The CDR3 here is CASSLGRGNEQFF. In DNA form, the CDR3 reads TGTGCCAGCAGTTTAGGAAGGGGCAATGAGCAGTTCTTC.

J is TRBJ2-5 and V is TRBV5-1; possible D gene TRBD2, 5 bases. Germline V CDR1 and CDR2: SGHRS, YFSETQ. The CDR3 is 14 amino acids. V lost 3 bases, J lost 8 bases, and 17 bases lay in between. CDR3 sequence (DNA): TGCGCCAGCAGCTGGGATGACTCTGCGGGCACCCAGTACTTC. It encodes CASSWDDSAGTQYF.

This rearrangement joins TRBV20-1 to TRBJ1-5, with D possibly matching TRBD1 (5 bases). Germline assignment: CDR1 DFQATT and CDR2 SNEGSKA (reference sequence). The CDR3 is 14 amino acids. V was shortened by 3 bases and J by 1 base, with 10 bases between the two germline ends. CDR3 sequence (DNA): TGCAGTGCTAGTTTTCAGGGAAGCAATCAGCCCCAGCATTTT. Translation gives CSASFQGSNQPQHF.

This sequence joins TRBV6-5 and TRBJ1-5; D possibly corresponds to TRBD1 (5 bases). Germline CDR1 is MNHEY and CDR2 is SVGAGI. V shed 8 bases and J shed 4 bases, with 18 bases lying between them. CDR3 size: 15 residues. CDR3 sequence (DNA): TGTGCCAGCGGTACGAGACAGTCCTTTAATCAGCCCCAGCATTTT. This sequence encodes CASGTRQSFNQPQHF.

The chain combines TRBV27 with TRBJ1-1, with D unresolved. CDR1 is MNHEY and CDR2 is SMNVEV in the germline V gene (reference sequence). CDR3 length: 14 amino acids. With 5 bases removed from V and 1 base from J, the gap between germline ends came to 11 bases. The CDR3 sequence is CASSMVSPNTEAFF. The CDR3 nucleotides read TGTGCCAGCAGTATGGTTAGCCCGAACACTGAAGCTTTCTTT.

The chain combines TRBV29-1 with TRBJ1-1; 11 nucleotides match TRBD1. V lost 7 bases to trimming and J lost 7 bases; unmatched junction nucleotides: 2. The CDR3 covers 11 residues. Germline V CDR1 and CDR2: SQVTM, ANQGSEA. CDR3 in amino acids: CSAGQGDEAFF. The CDR3, as DNA: TGCAGCGCGGGACAGGGGGATGAAGCTTTCTTT.

The gene calls are TRBV30 and TRBJ1-3, with 9 bases that match TRBD1. The junction had 5 bases not matched to a gene; V was cut back by 0 bases and J by 5 bases. The CDR3 has 15 residues. Germline CDR1 GTSNPN, CDR2 SVGIG (reference sequence). The CDR3: CAWSVNRGLRNTIYF. CDR3 DNA sequence: TGTGCCTGGAGTGTAAACAGGGGGCTTAGAAACACCATATATTTT.